These T cell receptor beta chains were read from a single sample in a study of T-cell reconstitution after alpha-beta-depleted transplantation in children. Each CDR3 protein is one row after TCRdb ran MiXCR on the PCR reads. Of roughly 74,000 distinct CDR3 sequences in the sample, around 18% were seen once. This sample comprised PBMCs, mostly from graft donor cells, obtained 360 days after TCRalphabeta/CD19-depleted stem cell transplant. The receptors shown here come from a male patient under 10 years old who had a stem cell transplant for acute lymphoblastic leukemia, so the T cells may come from the graft donor. Each CDR3 is given with its conserved first and last residue.

cdr3_length: 15
v_call: TRBV2
j_call: TRBJ2-1
cdr3_aa: CASSEAGASYNEQFF

cdr3_length: 14
v_call: TRBV5-5
j_call: TRBJ1-5
cdr3_aa: CASSLGGQNQPQHF

cdr3_length: 18
v_call: TRBV12-3/TRBV12-4
j_call: TRBJ2-6
cdr3_aa: CASSPGQGASSGANVLTF

cdr3_length: 13
v_call: TRBV29-1
j_call: TRBJ2-2
cdr3_aa: CSVEPGNTGELFF

cdr3_length: 15
v_call: TRBV6-2/TRBV6-3
j_call: TRBJ2-1
cdr3_aa: CASTPLAGVNNEQFF

cdr3_length: 15
v_call: TRBV24-1
j_call: TRBJ2-1
cdr3_aa: CATSDPGGGPHEQFF

cdr3_length: 13
v_call: TRBV10-3
j_call: TRBJ2-2
cdr3_aa: CAITAQQGGELFF

cdr3_length: 19
v_call: TRBV2
j_call: TRBJ2-7
cdr3_aa: CASSEAWGSFRDTHYEQYF

cdr3_length: 15
v_call: TRBV7-9
j_call: TRBJ2-5
cdr3_aa: CASRRRVQGKETQYF

cdr3_length: 13
v_call: TRBV7-9
j_call: TRBJ2-5
cdr3_aa: CASSLGGKETQYF

cdr3_length: 15
v_call: TRBV4-1
j_call: TRBJ2-7
cdr3_aa: CASSQETGAGYEQYF

cdr3_length: 15
v_call: TRBV10-3
j_call: TRBJ2-7
cdr3_aa: CAISEVGRQHYEQYF